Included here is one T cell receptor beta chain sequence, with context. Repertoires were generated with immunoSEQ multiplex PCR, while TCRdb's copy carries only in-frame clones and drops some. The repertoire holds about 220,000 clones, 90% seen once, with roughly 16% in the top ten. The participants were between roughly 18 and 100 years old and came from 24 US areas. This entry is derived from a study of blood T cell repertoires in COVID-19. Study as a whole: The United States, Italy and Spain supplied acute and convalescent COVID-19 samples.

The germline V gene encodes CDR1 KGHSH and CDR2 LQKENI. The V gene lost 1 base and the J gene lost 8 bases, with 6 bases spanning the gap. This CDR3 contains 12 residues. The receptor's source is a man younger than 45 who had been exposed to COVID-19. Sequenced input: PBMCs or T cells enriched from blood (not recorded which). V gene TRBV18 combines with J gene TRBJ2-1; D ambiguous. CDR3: CASSPRVDEQFF. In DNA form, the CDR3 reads TGTGCCAGCTCACCACGCGTCGATGAGCAGTTCTTC.